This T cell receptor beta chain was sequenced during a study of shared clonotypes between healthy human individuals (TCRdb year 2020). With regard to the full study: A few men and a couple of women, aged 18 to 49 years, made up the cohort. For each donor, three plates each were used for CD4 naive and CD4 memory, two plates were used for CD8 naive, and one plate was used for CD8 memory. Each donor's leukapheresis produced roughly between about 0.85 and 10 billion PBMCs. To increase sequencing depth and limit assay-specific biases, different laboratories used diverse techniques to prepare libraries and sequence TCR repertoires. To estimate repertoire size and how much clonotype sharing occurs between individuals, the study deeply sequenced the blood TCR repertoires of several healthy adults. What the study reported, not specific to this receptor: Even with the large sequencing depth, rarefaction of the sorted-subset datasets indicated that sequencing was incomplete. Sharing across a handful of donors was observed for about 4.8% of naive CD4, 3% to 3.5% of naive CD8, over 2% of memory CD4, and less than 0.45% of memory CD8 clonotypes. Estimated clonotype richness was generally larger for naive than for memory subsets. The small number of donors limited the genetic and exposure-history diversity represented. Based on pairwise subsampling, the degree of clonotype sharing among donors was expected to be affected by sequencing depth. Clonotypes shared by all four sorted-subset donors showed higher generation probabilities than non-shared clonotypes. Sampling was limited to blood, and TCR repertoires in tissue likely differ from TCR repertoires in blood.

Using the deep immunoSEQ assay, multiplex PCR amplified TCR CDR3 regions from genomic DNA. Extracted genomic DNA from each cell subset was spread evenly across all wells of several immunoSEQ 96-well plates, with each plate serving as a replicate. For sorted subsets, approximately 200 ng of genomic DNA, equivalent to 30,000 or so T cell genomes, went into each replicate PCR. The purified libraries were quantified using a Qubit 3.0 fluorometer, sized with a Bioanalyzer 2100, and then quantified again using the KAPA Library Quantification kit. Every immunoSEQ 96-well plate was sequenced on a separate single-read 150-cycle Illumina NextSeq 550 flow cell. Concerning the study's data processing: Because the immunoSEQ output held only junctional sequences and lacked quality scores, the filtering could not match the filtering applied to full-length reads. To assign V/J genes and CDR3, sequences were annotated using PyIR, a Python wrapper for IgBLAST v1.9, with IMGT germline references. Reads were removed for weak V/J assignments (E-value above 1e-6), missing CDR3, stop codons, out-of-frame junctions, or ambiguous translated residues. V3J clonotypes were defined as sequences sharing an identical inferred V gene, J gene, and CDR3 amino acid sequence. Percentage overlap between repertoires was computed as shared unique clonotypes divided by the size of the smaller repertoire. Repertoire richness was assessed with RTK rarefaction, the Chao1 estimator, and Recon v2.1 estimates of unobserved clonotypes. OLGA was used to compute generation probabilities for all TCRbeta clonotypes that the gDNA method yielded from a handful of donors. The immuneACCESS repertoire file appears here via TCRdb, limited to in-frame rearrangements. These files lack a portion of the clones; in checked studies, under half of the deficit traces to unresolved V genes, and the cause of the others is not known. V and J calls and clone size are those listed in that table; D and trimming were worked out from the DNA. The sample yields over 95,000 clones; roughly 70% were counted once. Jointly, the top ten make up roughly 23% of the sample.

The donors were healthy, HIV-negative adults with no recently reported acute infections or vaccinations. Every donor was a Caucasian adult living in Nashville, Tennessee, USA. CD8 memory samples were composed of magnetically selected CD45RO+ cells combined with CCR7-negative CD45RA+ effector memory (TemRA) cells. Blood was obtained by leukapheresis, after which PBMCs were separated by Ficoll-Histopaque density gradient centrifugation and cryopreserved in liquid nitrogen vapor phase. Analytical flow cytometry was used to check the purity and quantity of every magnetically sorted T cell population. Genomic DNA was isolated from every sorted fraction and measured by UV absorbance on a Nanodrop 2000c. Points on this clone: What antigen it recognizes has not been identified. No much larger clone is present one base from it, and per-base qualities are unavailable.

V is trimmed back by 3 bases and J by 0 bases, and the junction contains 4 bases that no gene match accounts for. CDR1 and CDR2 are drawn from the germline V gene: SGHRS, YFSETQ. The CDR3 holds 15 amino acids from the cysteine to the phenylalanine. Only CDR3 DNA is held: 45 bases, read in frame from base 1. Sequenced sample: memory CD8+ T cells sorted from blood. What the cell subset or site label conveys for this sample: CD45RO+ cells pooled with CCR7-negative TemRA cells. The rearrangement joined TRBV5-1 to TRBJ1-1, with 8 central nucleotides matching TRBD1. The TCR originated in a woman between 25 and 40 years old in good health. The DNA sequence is TGCGCCAGCAGCTCCCGGACAGGGATGAACACTGAAGCTTTCTTT. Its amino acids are CASSSRTGMNTEAFF.